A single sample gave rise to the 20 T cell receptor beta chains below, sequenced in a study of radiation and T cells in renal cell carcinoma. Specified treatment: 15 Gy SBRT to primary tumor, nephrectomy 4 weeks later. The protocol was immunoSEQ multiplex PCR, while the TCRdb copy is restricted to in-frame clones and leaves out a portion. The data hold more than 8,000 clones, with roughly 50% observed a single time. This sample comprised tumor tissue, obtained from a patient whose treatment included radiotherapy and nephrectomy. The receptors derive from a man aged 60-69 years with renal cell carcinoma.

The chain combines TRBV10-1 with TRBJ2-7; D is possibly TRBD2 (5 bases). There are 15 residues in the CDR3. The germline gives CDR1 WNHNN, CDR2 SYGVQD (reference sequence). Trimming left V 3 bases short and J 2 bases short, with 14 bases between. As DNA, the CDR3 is TGCGCCAGCAGTGATACATGGACGGGGACCTACGAGCAGTACTTC. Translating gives CASSDTWTGTYEQYF.

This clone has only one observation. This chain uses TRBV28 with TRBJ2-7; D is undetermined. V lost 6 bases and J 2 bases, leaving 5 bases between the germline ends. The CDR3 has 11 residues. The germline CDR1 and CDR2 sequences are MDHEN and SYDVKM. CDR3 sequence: CASSPAYEQYF. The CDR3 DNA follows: TGTGCCAGCAGCCCCGCCTACGAGCAGTACTTC.

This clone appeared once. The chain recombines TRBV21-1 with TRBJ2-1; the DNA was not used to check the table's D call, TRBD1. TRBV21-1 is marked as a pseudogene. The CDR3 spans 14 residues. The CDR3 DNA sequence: TGTGCCAGCAGTGCGAACCAGGGGTACAATGAGCAGTTCTTC. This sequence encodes CASSANQGYNEQFF.

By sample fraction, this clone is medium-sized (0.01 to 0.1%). CDR3 sequence: CASSLGRQVYEQYF. The CDR3 coding sequence is TGTGCCAGCAGCTTAGGAAGACAGGTTTACGAGCAGTACTTC. The rearrangement links TRBV7-8 to TRBJ2-7, with a weak D call TRBD1 (6 bases). CDR3 size: 14 residues. Germline CDR1 SGHVS, CDR2 FQNEAQ. V lost 1 base and J 4 bases, leaving 11 bases between the germline ends.

The CDR3 DNA sequence: TGCGCCAGCAGCCAAGACGGGGTAGGGAATTCACCCCTCCACTTT. Translating it yields CASSQDGVGNSPLHF. The chain has TRBV4-1 and TRBJ1-6, with D unclear. Trimming stripped 0 bases from V and 7 bases from J, with 10 bases between. The CDR3 covers 15 residues. The germline gives CDR1 MGHRA, CDR2 YSYEKL.

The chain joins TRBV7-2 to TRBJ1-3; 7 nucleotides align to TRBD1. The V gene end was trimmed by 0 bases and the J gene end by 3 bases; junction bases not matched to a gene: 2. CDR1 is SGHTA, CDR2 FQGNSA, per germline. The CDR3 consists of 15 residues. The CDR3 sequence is CASSLAAGGGNTIYF. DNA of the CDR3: TGTGCCAGCAGCTTAGCGGCAGGGGGTGGAAACACCATATATTTT. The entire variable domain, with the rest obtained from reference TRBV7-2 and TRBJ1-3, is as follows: GAGVSQSPSNKVTEKGKDVELRCDPISGHTALYWYRQSLGQGLEFLIYFQGNSAPDKSGLPSDRFSAERTGGSVSTLTIQRTQQEDSAVYLCASSLAAGGGNTIYFGEGSWLTVV.

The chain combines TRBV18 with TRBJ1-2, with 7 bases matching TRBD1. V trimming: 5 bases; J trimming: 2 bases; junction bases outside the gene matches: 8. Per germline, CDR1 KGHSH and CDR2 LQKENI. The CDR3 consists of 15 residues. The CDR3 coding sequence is TGTGCCAGCTCAAAAGGGACAGATACCAACTATGGCTACACCTTC. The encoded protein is CASSKGTDTNYGYTF.

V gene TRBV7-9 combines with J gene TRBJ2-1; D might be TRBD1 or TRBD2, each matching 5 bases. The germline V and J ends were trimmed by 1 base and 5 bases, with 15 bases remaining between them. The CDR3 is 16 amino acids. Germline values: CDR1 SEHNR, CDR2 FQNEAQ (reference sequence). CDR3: CASSLVGGSSNNEQFF. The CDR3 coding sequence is TGTGCCAGCAGCTTAGTTGGGGGATCGAGTAACAATGAGCAGTTCTTC. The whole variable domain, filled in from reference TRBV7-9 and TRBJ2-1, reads DTGVSQNPRHKITKRGQNVTFRCDPISEHNRLYWYRQTLGQGPEFLTYFQNEAQLEKSRLLSDRFSAERPKGSFSTLEIQRTEQGDSAMYLCASSLVGGSSNNEQFFGPGTRLTVL.

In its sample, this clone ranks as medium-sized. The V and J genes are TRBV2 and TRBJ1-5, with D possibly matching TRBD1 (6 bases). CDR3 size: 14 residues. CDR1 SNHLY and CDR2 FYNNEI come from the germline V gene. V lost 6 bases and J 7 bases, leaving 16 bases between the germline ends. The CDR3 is CASSSANRDQPQHF. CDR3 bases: TGTGCCAGCAGCTCGGCCAACAGGGACCAGCCCCAGCATTTT.

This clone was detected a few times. CDR3 in DNA: TGTGCCAGCAGTTTGGTTGAGGGCCAGCCCCAGCATTTT. Its protein product is CASSLVEGQPQHF. J is TRBJ1-5 and V is TRBV27; no clear D gene. The germline V gene encodes CDR1 MNHEY and CDR2 SMNVEV (reference sequence). V lost 3 bases and J 7 bases, leaving 10 bases between the germline ends. The CDR3 has 13 residues.

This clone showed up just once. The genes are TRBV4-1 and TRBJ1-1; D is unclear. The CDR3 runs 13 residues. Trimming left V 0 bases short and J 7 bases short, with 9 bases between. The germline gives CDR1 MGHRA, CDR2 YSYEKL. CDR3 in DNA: TGCGCCAGCAGCCAAGATTCCGGCCTTGAAGCTTTCTTT. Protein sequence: CASSQDSGLEAFF.

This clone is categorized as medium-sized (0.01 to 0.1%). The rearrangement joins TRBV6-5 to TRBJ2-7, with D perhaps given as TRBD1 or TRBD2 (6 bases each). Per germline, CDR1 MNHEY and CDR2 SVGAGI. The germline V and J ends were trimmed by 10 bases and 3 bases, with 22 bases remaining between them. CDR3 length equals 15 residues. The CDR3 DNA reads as TGTGCCAATAAACTCGGCGGGACACGATACTACGAGCAGTACTTC. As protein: CANKLGGTRYYEQYF.

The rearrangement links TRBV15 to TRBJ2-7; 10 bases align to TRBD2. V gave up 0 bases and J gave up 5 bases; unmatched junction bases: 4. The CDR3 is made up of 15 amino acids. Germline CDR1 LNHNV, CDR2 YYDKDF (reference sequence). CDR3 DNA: TGTGCCACCAGCAGAGATAAGGGACTAGCGCACGAGCAGTACTTC. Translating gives CATSRDKGLAHEQYF. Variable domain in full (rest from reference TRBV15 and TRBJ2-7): DAMVIQNPRYQVTQFGKPVTLSCSQTLNHNVMYWYQQKSSQAPKLLFHYYDKDFNNEADTPDNFQSRRPNTSFCFLDIRSPGLGDTAMYLCATSRDKGLAHEQYFGPGTRLTVT.

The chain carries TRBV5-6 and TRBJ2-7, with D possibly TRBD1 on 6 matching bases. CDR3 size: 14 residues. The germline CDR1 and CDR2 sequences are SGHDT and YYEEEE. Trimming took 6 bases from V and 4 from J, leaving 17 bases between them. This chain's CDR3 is CASIGGRPTYEQYF. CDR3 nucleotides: TGTGCCAGCATAGGGGGACGGCCGACTTACGAGCAGTACTTC.

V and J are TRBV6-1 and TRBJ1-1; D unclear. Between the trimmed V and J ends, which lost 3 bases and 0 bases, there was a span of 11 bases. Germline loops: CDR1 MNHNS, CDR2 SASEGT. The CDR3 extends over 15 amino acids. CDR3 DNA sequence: TGTGCCAGCAGTGATGAGAGAGGGCTGAACACTGAAGCTTTCTTT. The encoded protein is CASSDERGLNTEAFF.

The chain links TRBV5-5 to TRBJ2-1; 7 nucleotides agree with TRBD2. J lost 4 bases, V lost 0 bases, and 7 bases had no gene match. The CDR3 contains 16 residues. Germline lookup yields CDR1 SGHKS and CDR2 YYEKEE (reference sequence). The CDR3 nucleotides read TGTGCCAGCAGCTTGGTGTTGAGTAGCGGGTACAATGAGCAGTTCTTC. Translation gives CASSLVLSSGYNEQFF.

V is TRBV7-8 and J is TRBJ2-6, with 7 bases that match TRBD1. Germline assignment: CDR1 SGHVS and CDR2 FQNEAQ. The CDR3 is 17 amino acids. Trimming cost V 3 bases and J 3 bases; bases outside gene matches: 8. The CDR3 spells CASSFKGALGGANVLTF. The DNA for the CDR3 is TGTGCCAGCAGCTTCAAGGGGGCTTTAGGTGGGGCCAACGTCCTGACTTTC. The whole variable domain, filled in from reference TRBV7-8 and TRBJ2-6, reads GAGVSQSPRYKVAKRGQDVALRCDPISGHVSLFWYQQALGQGPEFLTYFQNEAQLDKSGLPSDRFFAERPEGSVSTLKIQRTQQEDSAVYLCASSFKGALGGANVLTFGAGSRLTVL.

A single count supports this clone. CDR3 protein: CASSAARAYEQYF. The DNA of the CDR3 is TGTGCCAGCAGTGCGGCGCGAGCCTACGAGCAGTACTTC. V is TRBV6-1 and J is TRBJ2-7, with D hard to call. V shed 4 bases and J shed 2 bases, with 9 bases lying between them. The CDR3 extends over 13 amino acids. The germline V gene encodes CDR1 MNHNS and CDR2 SASEGT.

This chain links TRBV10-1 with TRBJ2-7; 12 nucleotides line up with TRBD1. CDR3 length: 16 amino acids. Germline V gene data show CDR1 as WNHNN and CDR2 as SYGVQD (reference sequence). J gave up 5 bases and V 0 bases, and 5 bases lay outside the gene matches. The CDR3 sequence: CASSESSGQGANEQYF. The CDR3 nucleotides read TGCGCCAGCAGTGAGTCGTCGGGACAGGGGGCCAACGAGCAGTACTTC.

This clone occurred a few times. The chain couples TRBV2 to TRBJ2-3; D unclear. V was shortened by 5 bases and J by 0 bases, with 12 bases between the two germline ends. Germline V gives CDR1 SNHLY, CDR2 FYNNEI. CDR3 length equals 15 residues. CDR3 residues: CASSQDGVSTDTQYF. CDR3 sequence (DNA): TGTGCCAGCAGTCAGGACGGCGTTAGCACAGATACGCAGTATTTT. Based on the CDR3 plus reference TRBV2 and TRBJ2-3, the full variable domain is EPEVTQTPSHQVTQMGQEVILRCVPISNHLYFYWYRQILGQKVEFLVSFYNNEISEKSEIFDDQFSVERPDGSNFTLKIRSTKLEDSAMYFCASSQDGVSTDTQYFGPGTRLTVL.